Here is one T cell receptor beta chain with its context. Its specificity is unknown. With the Oncomine TCR Beta short-read assay, DNA from cultured CD4+ T cells was sequenced. TCRdb used MiXCR to reprocess the PCR reads, holding one entry per CDR3 protein. The repertoire consists of 20,000 to 25,000 distinct CDR3 sequences, with roughly 29% occurring once and the leading ten covering around 3.3%. Time point in this sample: late sampling 161 to 241 days after vaccination in a few convalescent patients. Treatment described: roughly nine-day PBMC culture with coronavirus spike peptide pools or control peptides (ViraFEST assay). This sample is part of a study of vaccination and CD4 T cells after COVID-19. Looking at the study overall: Median time from COVID diagnosis to post-COVID sampling was over 95 days (35 to 161). Cells were stimulated with overlapping spike peptide pools from SARS-CoV-2, HCoV-NL63, HCoV-OC43 and HCoV-229E.

The V gene's germline CDR1 is DFQATT and CDR2 SNEGSKA (reference sequence). V lost 5 bases and J lost 1; bases outside the gene matches: 9. The CDR3 covers 15 residues. This TCR derives from a human donor who had recovered from COVID-19. The chain carries TRBV20-1 and TRBJ2-7; 9 bases map to TRBD1. Here the sequenced sample was CD4+ T cells from blood, cultured in vitro, taken about 7 months after SARS-CoV-2 vaccination. CDR3 residues: CSAPLLGQGSYEQYF. The CDR3 DNA reads TGCAGTGCTCCCCTCTTGGGACAGGGATCCTACGAGCAGTACTTC.